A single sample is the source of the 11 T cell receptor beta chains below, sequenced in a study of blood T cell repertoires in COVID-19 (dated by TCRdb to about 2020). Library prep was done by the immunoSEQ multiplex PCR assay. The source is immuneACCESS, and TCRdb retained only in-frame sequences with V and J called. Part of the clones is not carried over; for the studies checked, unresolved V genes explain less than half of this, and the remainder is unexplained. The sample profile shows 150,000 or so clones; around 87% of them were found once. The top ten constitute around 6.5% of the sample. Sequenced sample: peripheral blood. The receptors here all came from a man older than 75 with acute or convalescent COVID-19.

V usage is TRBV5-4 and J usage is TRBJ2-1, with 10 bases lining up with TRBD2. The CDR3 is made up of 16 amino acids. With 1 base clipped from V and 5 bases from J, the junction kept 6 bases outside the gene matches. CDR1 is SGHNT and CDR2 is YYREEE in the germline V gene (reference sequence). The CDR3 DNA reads TGTGCCAGCAGCTTGCTCAGTAGCGGGGGGCACAATGAGCAGTTCTTC. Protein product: CASSLLSSGGHNEQFF.

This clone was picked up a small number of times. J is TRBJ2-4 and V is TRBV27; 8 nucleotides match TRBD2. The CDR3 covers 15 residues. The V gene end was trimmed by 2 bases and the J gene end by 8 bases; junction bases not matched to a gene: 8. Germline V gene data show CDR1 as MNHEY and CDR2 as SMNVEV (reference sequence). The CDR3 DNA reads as TGTGCCAGCAGTTTACTCGGGGGGGAAGAGGACATTCAGTACTTC. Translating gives CASSLLGGEEDIQYF.

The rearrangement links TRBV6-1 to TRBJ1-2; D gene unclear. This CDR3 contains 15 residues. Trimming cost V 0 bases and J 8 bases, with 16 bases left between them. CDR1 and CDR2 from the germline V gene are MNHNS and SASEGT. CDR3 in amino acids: CASSEALLGIFGYTF. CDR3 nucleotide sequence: TGTGCCAGCAGTGAAGCGCTTCTTGGCATTTTCGGCTACACCTTC.

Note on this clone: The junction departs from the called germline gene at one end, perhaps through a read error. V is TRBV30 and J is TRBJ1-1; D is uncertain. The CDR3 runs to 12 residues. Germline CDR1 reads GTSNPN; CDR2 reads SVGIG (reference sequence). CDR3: CAWSSKEKVGLF. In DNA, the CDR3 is TGTGCCTGGAGTAGCAAAGAAAAAGTCGGTCTCTTT.

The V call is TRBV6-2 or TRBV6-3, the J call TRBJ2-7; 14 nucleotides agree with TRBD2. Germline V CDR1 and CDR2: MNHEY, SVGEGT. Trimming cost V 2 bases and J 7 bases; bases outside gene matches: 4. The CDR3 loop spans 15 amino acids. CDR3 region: CASSYLGLAGVEQYF. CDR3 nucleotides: TGTGCCAGCAGTTACCTGGGACTAGCGGGAGTTGAGCAGTACTTC.

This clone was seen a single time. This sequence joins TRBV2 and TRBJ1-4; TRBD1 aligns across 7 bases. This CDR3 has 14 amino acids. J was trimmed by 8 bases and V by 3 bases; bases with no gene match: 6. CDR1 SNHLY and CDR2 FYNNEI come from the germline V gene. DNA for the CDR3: TGTGCCAGCAGTGAGGCAGGGGGACGAGAAAAACTGTTTTTT. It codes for CASSEAGGREKLFF.

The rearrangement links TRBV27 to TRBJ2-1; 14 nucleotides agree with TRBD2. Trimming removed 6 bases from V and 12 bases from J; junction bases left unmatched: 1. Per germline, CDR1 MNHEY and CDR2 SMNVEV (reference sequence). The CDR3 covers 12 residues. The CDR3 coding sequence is TGTGCCAGCAGGGGACTAGCGGGAGTGCAGTTCTTC. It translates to CASRGLAGVQFF.

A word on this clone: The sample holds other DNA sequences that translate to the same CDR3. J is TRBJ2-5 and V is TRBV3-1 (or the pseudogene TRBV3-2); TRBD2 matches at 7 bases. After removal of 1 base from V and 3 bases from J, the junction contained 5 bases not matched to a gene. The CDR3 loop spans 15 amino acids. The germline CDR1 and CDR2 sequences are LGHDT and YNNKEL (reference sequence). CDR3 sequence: CASSQAGGREETQYF. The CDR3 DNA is TGTGCCAGCAGCCAAGCGGGAGGCCGGGAAGAGACCCAGTACTTC.

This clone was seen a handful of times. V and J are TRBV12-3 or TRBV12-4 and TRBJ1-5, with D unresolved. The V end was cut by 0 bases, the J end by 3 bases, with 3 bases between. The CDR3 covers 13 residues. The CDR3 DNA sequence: TGTGCCAGCAGTTTAGCCTCCAATCAGCCCCAGCATTTT. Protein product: CASSLASNQPQHF.

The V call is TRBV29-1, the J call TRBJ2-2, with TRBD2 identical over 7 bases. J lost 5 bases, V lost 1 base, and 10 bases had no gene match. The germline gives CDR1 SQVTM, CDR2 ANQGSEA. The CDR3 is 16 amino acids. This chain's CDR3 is CSVEAYRREGTGELFF. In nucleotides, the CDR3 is TGCAGCGTTGAAGCATACCGCAGGGAGGGGACCGGGGAGCTGTTTTTT.

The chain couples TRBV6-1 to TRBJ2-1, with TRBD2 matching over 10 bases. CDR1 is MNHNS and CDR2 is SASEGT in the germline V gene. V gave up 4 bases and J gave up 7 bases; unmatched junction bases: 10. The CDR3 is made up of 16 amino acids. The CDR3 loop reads CASSVVGLAWGNEQFF. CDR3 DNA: TGTGCCAGCAGTGTAGTGGGACTAGCGTGGGGAAATGAGCAGTTCTTC.